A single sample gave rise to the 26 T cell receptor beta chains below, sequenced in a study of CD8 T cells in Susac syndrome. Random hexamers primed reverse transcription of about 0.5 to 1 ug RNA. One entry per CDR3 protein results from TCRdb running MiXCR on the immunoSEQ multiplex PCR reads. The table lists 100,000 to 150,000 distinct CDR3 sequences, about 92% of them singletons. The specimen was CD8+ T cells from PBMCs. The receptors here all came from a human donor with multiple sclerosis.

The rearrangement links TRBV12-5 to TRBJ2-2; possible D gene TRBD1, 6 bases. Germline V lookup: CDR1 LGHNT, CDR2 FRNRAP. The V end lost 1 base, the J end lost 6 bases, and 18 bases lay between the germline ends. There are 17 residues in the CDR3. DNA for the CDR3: TGTGCTAGTGGTTTGGCCCCCACAGGGTTCACACCCGGGGAGCTGTTTTTT. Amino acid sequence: CASGLAPTGFTPGELFF.

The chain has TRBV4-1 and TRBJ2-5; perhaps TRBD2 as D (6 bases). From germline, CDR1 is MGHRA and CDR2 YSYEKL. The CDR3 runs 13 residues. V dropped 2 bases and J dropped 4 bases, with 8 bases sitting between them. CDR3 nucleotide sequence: TGCGCCAGCAGCCAACTTAGCGGAGAGACCCAGTACTTC. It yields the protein CASSQLSGETQYF.

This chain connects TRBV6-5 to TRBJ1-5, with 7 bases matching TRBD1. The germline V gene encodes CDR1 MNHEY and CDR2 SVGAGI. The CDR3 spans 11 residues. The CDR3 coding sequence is TGTGCTACAGGGGACAATCAGCCCCAGCATTTT. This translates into CATGDNQPQHF.

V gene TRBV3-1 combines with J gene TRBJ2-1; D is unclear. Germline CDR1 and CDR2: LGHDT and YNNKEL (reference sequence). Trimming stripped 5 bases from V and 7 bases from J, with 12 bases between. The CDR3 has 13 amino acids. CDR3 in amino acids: CASSAELVNEQFF. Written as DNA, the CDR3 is TGTGCCAGCAGCGCCGAACTGGTTAATGAGCAGTTCTTC.

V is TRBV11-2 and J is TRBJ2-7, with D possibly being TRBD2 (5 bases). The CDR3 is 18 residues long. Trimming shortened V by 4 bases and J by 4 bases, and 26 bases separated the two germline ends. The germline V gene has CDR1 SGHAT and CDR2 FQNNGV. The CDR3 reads CASSSSPARLSEPYEQYF. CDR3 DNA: TGTGCCAGCAGCTCTAGCCCCGCACGATTATCCGAACCTTACGAGCAGTACTTC.

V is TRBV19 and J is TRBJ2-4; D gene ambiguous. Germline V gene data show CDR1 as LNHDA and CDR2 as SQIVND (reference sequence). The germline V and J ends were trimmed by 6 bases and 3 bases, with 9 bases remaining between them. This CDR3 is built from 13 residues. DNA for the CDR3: TGTGCCAGTAGGGGTTGGGACAAAAACATTCAGTACTTC. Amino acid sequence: CASRGWDKNIQYF.

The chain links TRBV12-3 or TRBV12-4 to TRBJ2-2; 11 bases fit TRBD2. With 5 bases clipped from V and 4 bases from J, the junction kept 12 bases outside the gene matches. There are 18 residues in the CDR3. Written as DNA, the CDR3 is TGTGCCAGCAGTCCGAGCCGTAGCGGGAGGGCCTTCACCGGGGAGCTGTTTTTT. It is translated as CASSPSRSGRAFTGELFF.

The CDR3 sequence: CASSFDREIERQFF. DNA for the CDR3: TGTGCCAGCAGTTTCGACAGGGAAATCGAACGGCAGTTCTTC. The V gene is TRBV12-3 or TRBV12-4, the J gene TRBJ2-1; 7 nucleotides line up with TRBD1. This CDR3 is 14 amino acids long. V lost 3 bases to trimming and J lost 12 bases; unmatched junction nucleotides: 11.

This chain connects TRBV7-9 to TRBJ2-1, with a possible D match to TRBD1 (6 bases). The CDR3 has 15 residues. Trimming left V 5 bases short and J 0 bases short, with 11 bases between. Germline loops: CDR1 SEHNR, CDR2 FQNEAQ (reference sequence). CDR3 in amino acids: CASSHRVTSYNEQFF. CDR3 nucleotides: TGTGCCAGCAGCCACAGGGTGACCTCCTACAATGAGCAGTTCTTC.

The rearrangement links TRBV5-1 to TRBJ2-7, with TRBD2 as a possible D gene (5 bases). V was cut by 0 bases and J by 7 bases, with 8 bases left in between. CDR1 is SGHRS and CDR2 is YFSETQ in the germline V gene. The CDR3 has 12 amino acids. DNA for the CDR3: TGCGCCAGCAGCTTGGGGGCGGGTGAGCAGTACTTC. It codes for CASSLGAGEQYF.

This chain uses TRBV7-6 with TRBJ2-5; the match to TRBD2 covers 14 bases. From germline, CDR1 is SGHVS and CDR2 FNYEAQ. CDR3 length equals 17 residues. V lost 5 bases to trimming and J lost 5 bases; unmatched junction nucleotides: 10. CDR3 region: CASSPGTSGGIGETQYF. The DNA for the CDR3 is TGTGCCAGCAGCCCCGGGACTAGCGGGGGTATAGGGGAGACCCAGTACTTC.

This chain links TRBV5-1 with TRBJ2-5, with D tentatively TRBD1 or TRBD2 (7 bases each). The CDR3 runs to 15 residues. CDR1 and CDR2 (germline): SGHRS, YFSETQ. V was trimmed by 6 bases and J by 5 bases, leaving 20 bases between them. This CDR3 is CASTAPQGREETQYF. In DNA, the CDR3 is TGCGCCAGCACCGCGCCACAGGGGCGGGAGGAGACCCAGTACTTC.

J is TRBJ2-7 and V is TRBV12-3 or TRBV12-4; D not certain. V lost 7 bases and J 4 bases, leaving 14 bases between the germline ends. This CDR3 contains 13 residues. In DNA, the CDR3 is TGTGCCAGCACCTCTCCTCATATTTACGAGCAGTACTTC. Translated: CASTSPHIYEQYF.

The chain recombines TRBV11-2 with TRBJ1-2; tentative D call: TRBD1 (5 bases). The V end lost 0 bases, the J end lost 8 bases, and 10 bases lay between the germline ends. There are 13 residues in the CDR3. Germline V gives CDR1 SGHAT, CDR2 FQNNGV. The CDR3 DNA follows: TGTGCCAGCAGCTTAGATCGGGGCCCGGGCTACACCTTC. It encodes CASSLDRGPGYTF.

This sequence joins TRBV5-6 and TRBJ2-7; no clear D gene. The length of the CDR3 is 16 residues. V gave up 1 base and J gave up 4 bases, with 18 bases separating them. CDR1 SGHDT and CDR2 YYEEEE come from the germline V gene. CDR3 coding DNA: TGTGCCAGCAGCTTGCATCGTTCGGCGGAACGTTACGAGCAGTACGTC. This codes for CASSLHRSAERYEQYV.

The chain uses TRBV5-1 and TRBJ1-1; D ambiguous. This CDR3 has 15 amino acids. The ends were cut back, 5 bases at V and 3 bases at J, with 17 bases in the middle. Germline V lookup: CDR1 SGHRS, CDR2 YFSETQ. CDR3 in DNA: TGCGCCAGCAGATCGCGACCGCGGTGGGACACTGAAGCTTTCTTT. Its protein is CASRSRPRWDTEAFF.

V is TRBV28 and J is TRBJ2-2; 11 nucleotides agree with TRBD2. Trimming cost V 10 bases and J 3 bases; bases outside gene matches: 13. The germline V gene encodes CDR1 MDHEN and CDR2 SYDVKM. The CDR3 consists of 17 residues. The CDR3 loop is CATLGELAGEYTGELFF. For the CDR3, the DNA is TGTGCCACCCTTGGGGAACTAGCGGGGGAGTACACCGGGGAGCTGTTTTTT.

CDR3 in amino acids: CASSLEFRVEVAGELFF. CDR3 DNA: TGCGCCAGCAGCTTGGAGTTTCGGGTCGAAGTCGCCGGGGAGCTGTTTTTT. V and J are TRBV5-1 and TRBJ2-2, with D unresolved. The CDR3 has 17 amino acids. With 0 bases removed from V and 6 bases from J, the gap between germline ends came to 18 bases. Per germline, CDR1 SGHRS and CDR2 YFSETQ.

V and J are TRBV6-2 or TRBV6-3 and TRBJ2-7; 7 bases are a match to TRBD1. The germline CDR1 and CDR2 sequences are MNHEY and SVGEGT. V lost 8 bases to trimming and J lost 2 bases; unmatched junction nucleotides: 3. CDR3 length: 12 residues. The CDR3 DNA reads TGTGCCAGCCGGGACAGAGCCTACGAGCAGTACTTC. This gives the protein CASRDRAYEQYF.

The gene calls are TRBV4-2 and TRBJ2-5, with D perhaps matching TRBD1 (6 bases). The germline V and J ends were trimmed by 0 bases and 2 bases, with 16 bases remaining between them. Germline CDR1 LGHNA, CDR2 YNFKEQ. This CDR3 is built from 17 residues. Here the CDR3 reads CASSQERDGGYQETQYF. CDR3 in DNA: TGTGCCAGCAGCCAAGAGAGAGATGGGGGCTATCAAGAGACCCAGTACTTC.

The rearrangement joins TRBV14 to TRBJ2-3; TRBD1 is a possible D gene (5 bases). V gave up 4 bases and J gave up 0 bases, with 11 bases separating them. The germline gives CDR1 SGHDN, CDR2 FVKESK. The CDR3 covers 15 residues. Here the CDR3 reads CASSPGFSSTDTQYF. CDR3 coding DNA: TGTGCCAGCAGCCCAGGGTTCTCTAGCACAGATACGCAGTATTTT.

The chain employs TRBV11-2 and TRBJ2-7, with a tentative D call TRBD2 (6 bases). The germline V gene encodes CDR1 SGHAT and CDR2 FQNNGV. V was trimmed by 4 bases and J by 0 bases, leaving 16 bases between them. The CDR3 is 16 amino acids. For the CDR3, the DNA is TGTGCCAGCAGCTCGCTCTCTAGCGAACACTCCTACGAGCAGTACTTC. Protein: CASSSLSSEHSYEQYF.

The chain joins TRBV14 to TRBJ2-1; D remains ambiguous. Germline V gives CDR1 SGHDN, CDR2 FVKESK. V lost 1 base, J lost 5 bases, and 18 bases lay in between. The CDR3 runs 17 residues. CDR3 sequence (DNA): TGTGCCAGCAGCCAAGTTGCATCTAGTACGGCCAACAATGAGCAGTTCTTC. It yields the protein CASSQVASSTANNEQFF.

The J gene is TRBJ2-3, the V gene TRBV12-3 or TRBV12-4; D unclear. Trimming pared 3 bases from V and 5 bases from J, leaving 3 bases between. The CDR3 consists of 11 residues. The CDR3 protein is CASSFGDTQYF. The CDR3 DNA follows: TGTGCCAGCAGTTTTGGAGATACGCAGTATTTT.

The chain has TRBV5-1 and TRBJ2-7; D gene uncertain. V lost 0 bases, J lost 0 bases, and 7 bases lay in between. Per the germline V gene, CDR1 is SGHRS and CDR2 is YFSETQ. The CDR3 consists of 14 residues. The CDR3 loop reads CASSLVGNSYEQYF. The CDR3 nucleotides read TGCGCCAGCAGCTTGGTTGGCAACTCCTACGAGCAGTACTTC.

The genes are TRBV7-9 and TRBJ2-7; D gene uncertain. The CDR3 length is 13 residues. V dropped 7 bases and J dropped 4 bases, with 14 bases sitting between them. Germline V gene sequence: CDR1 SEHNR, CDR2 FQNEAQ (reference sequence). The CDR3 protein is CASKVSNEYEQYF. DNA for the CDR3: TGTGCCAGCAAGGTGTCCAACGAATACGAGCAGTACTTC.